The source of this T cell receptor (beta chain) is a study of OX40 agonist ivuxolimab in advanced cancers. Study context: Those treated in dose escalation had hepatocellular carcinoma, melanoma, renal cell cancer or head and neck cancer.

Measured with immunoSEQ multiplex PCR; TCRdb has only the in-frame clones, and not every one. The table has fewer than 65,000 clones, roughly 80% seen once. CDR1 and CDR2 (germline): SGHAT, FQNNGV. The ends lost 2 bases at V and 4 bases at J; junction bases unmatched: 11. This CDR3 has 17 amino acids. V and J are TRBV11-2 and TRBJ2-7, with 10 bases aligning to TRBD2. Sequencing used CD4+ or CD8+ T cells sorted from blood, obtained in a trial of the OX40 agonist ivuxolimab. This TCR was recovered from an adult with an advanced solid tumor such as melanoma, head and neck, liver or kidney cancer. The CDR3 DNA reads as TGTGCCAGCAGCTTACCGAACCTAGCGGGAGCACCTTACGAGCAGTACTTC. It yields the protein CASSLPNLAGAPYEQYF.